A single T cell receptor beta chain is shown here with its context. Its target is unknown. Study findings and constraints: Greatest tumor Treg TCR overlap was with tumor naive CD4+ cells.

TCRdb reprocessed the 5' RACE reads with MiXCR, giving one entry per CDR3 protein. The sample has 40,000 to 65,000 distinct CDR3 sequences, around 24% seen once. Purified naive CD4+ T cells were depleted of CD25+ Tregs. V shed 5 bases and J shed 10 bases, with 14 bases lying between them. There are 12 residues in the CDR3. Germline V gene sequence: CDR1 SEHNR, CDR2 FQNEAQ (reference sequence). V is TRBV7-9 and J is TRBJ1-1; possibly TRBD1 for D (6 bases). The material sequenced was tumor-infiltrating naive CD4+ T cells sorted from the breast tumor. Subset reported: naive CD4+ T cells, CD4+CD45RA+CD25-. The receptor comes from a female donor with breast cancer. The CDR3: CASSARQDGAFF. The CDR3 nucleotides read TGTGCCAGCAGCGCCCGACAGGATGGAGCTTTCTTT.